This entry features one TCR beta chain sequence. V gave up 0 bases and J gave up 1 base, with 10 bases separating them. The CDR3 extends over 16 amino acids. CDR1 and CDR2 (germline): LNHNV, YYDKDF (reference sequence). This entry is derived from a study of blood T cell repertoires in COVID-19. The overall study: The samples span acute and convalescent COVID-19 from the United States, Italy and Spain. PBMCs, B-cell-depleted T cells, or T cells were the source of the cDNA or gDNA that made up the material.

Per the original methods: Reference gene primer amplification yielded estimated nucleated cell counts. Only in-frame clones appear in the TCRdb table, and some are missing; sequencing was by immunoSEQ multiplex PCR. V and J calls and clone size are those listed in that table; D and trimming were worked out from the DNA. The sample lists some 200,000 clones; approximately 82% were seen once. The chain has TRBV15 and TRBJ1-3; no firm D call. This clonotype was sampled from a man aged 50 or older with active or convalescent COVID-19. The material sequenced was peripheral blood. CDR3 coding DNA: TGTGCCACCAGCAGAGATAGTGAGATGTCTGGAAACACCATATATTTT. It translates to CATSRDSEMSGNTIYF.